Listed below are T cell receptor beta chains from one sample, sequenced in a study of metastatic and nonmetastatic thyroid tumors. TCRdb used MiXCR to call clones anew from the PCR reads. The data show tens of thousands of clones, more than 20% seen once. The material sequenced was blood. Source of these receptors: a female donor with papillary thyroid cancer or a benign thyroid nodule (not recorded which). Some clones in this sample may be carry-over from other donors' samples. The CDR3 runs from the conserved cysteine through the conserved F or W. A D gene is named only where the DNA matches it firmly. Expanded clones get a size class; other rows say once, few or many, or leave the size out.

V gene,clone size,J gene,D gene,CDR3 protein,CDR3 DNA
TRBV7-8,few,TRBJ2-1,TRBD1,CASSFERRRGHEQFF,TGTGCCAGCAGCTTTGAGCGGCGCAGGGGGCATGAGCAGTTCTTC
TRBV3-1,many,TRBJ1-6,NA,CASSQRDSPLHF,TGTGCCAGCAGCCAGAGAGATTCACCCCTCCACTTT
TRBV28,many,TRBJ1-2,NA,CASSRMGAWVYGYTF,TGTGCCAGCAGTAGGATGGGTGCTTGGGTCTATGGCTACACCTTC
TRBV19,NA,TRBJ1-1,NA,CASSIFYGAHTEAFF,TGTGCCAGTAGTATATTTTACGGGGCCCACACTGAAGCTTTCTTT
TRBV2,many,TRBJ2-5,TRBD2,CASEPMVRLAAQETQYF,TGTGCCAGCGAGCCTATGGTGCGACTAGCGGCCCAAGAGACCCAGTACTTC
TRBV18,many,TRBJ1-2,TRBD1,CASSPTGGGYGYTF,TGTGCCAGCTCACCTACAGGGGGCGGATATGGTTACACCTTC
TRBV20-1,many,TRBJ2-1,TRBD2,CSAPAGLAGGRVYNEQFF,TGCAGTGCCCCCGCGGGACTAGCGGGAGGGCGGGTCTACAATGAGCAGTTCTTC
TRBV20-1,many,TRBJ2-5,NA,CGASVVGQETQYF,TGCGGTGCTAGTGTAGTGGGACAAGAGACCCAGTACTTC
TRBV5-1,many,TRBJ1-2,NA,CASSLGPPGADGYTF,TGCGCCAGCAGCTTGGGACCACCGGGGGCAGATGGCTACACCTTC
TRBV28,many,TRBJ1-1,NA,CASSRGGKNTEAFF,TGTGCCAGCAGTCGCGGGGGGAAGAACACTGAAGCTTTCTTT
TRBV20-1,NA,TRBJ2-7,TRBD2,CSARVRSGGASGGEQYF,TGCAGTGCTAGAGTAAGGAGTGGCGGGGCCTCGGGAGGGGAGCAGTACTTC
TRBV5-1,NA,TRBJ2-7,NA,CASIPWYAYEQYF,TGCGCCAGCATCCCGTGGTACGCCTACGAGCAGTACTTC
TRBV29-1,many,TRBJ2-7,TRBD2,CSVRGGRSYEQYF,TGCAGCGTACGGGGGGGACGATCCTACGAGCAGTACTTC
TRBV5-1,medium-sized,TRBJ2-1,NA,CASSLTSGIWKNEQFF,TGCGCCAGCAGCTTGACGTCAGGGATTTGGAAGAATGAGCAGTTCTTC
TRBV5-1,NA,TRBJ1-5,TRBD1,CASSLLGDSQPKHF,TGCGCCAGCAGCTTGCTGGGGGACAGTCAGCCAAAGCATTTT
TRBV5-1,once,TRBJ1-1,TRBD1,CASSIDRGNTEAFF,TGCGCCAGCAGCATCGACAGGGGGAACACTGAAGCTTTCTTT
TRBV18,many,TRBJ2-7,NA,CASSPGDQREQYF,TGTGCCAGCTCACCAGGGGACCAGCGGGAGCAGTACTTC
TRBV7-9,NA,TRBJ2-5,TRBD2,CASTCAGEETQYF,TGTGCCAGCACATGTGCGGGAGAGGAGACCCAGTACTTC
TRBV28,many,TRBJ2-3,TRBD2,CASSLTRGGTDTQYF,TGTGCCAGCAGTTTAACGCGGGGGGGCACAGATACGCAGTATTTT
TRBV5-4,many,TRBJ2-7,NA,CASSLAQAGALEQYF,TGTGCCAGCAGCTTGGCACAGGCGGGGGCCCTCGAGCAGTACTTC
TRBV2,many,TRBJ2-7,NA,CASSEALGGEQYF,TGTGCCAGCAGTGAAGCGCTAGGGGGCGAGCAGTACTTC
TRBV4-1,many,TRBJ2-7,TRBD2,CASSQDRRAQRGAYEQYF,TGCGCCAGCAGCCAAGATAGGCGGGCCCAGCGGGGCGCATACGAGCAGTACTTC
TRBV6-1,many,TRBJ2-3,TRBD1,CASSPRGRTDTQYF,TGTGCCAGCAGTCCCAGGGGGCGCACAGATACGCAGTATTTT
TRBV19,many,TRBJ2-7,NA,CASSFTGFEQYF,TGTGCCAGTAGTTTTACAGGGTTCGAGCAGTACTTC